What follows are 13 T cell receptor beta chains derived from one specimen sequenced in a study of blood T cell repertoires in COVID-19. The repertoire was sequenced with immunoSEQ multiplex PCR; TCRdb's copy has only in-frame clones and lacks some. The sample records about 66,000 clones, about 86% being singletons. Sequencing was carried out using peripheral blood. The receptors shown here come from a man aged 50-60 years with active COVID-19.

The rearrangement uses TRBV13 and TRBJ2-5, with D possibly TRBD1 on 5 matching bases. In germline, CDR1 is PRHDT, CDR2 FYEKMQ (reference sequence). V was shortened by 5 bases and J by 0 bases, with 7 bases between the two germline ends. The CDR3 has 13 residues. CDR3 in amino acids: CASSKQDQETQYF. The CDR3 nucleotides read TGTGCCAGCAGCAAACAGGACCAAGAGACCCAGTACTTC.

The CDR3 region has the DNA TGTGCCAGTAGTAGGGCCTCGGGAGAAAATACGCAGTATTTT. Residues: CASSRASGENTQYF. The chain carries TRBV19 and TRBJ2-3; tentatively, D is TRBD2 (6 bases). Germline CDR1 is LNHDA and CDR2 is SQIVND (reference sequence). The CDR3 is 14 residues long. V was pared by 4 bases and J by 7 bases, with 15 bases between.

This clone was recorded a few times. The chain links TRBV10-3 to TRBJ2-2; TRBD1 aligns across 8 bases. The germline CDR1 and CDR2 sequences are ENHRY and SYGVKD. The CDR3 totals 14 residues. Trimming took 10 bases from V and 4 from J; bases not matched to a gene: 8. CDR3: CATLDRGTTGELFF. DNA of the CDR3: TGTGCCACCCTCGACAGGGGAACCACCGGGGAGCTGTTTTTT.

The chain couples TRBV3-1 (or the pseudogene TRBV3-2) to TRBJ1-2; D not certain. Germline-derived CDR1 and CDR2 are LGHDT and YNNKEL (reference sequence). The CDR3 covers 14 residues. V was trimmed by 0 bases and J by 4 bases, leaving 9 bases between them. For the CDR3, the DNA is TGTGCCAGCAGCCAAGATCAGGCCGGCTATGGCTACACCTTC. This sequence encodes CASSQDQAGYGYTF.

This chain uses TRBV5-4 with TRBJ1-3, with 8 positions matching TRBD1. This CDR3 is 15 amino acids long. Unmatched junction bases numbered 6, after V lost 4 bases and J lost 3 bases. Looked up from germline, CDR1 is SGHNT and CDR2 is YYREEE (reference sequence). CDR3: CASSLTGGYGNTIYF. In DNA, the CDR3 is TGTGCCAGCAGCCTTACAGGGGGTTATGGAAACACCATATATTTT.

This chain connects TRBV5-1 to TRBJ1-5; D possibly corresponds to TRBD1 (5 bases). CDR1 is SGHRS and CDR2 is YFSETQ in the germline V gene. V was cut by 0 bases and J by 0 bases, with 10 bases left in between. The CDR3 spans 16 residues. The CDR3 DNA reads TGCGCCAGCAGCTTGGAGGGTGGGGCTAGCAATCAGCCCCAGCATTTT. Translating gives CASSLEGGASNQPQHF.

Here the CDR3 DNA reads TGTGCCAGCAGCCAAGGACGGGGGGCCTTCACAGATACGCAGTATTTT. It specifies CASSQGRGAFTDTQYF. The chain links TRBV4-2 to TRBJ2-3; D may be TRBD2 (7 bases). The V end lost 1 base, the J end lost 2 bases, and 13 bases lay between the germline ends. Germline CDR1 and CDR2: LGHNA and YNFKEQ. The CDR3 covers 16 residues.

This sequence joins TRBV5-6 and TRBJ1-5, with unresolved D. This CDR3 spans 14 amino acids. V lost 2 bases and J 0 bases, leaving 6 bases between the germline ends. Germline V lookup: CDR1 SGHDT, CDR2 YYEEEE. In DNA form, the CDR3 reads TGTGCCAGCAGCTTCGGTCATAGCAATCAGCCCCAGCATTTT. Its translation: CASSFGHSNQPQHF.

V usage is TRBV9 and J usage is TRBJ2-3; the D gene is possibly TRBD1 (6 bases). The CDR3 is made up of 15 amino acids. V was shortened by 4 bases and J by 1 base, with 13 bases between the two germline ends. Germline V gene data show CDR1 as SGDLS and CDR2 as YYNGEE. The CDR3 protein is CASSLTRQGTDTQYF. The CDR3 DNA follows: TGTGCCAGCAGCCTGACGAGACAGGGCACAGATACGCAGTATTTT.

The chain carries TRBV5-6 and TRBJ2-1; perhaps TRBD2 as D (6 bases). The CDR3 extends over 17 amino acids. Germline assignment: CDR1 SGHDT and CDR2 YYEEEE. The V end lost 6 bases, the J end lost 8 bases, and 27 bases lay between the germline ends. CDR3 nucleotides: TGTGCCAGCAACCTAAGGCAATGGGAATTGGGGGACTATGAGCAGTTCTTC. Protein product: CASNLRQWELGDYEQFF.

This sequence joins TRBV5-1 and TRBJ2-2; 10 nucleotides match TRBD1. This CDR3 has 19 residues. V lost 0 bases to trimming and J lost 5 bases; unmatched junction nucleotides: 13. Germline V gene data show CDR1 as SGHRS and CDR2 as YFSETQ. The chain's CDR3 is CASSLARWAGTGVTGELFF. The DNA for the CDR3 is TGCGCCAGCAGCTTGGCCCGCTGGGCCGGGACAGGGGTTACCGGGGAGCTGTTTTTT.

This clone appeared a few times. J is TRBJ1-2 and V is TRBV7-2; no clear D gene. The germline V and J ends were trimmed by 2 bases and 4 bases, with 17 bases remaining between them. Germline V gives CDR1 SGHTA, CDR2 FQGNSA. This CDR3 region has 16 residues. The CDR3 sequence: CASSLLEGARIYGYTF. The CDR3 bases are TGTGCCAGCAGCTTATTAGAGGGAGCGAGAATCTATGGCTACACCTTC.

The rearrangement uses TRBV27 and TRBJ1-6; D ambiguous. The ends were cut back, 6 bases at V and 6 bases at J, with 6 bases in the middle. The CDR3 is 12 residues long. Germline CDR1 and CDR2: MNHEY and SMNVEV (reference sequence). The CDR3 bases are TGTGCCAGCAGCACTGTTAATTCACCCCTCCACTTT. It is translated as CASSTVNSPLHF.